Listed below are T cell receptor beta chains from one sample, sequenced in a study of patients and donors after allogeneic stem cell transplantation. TCRdb processed the RT-PCR reads anew with MiXCR; each CDR3 protein has one entry. Among 920,000 or so distinct CDR3 sequences listed, roughly 18% were seen once. Material for sequencing was blood, either unsorted or a sorted T cell fraction (not recorded which). The receptors were sampled from a human donor who was either an allogeneic HSCT recipient or a stem cell or donor lymphocyte infusion donor (not recorded which). It is not recorded whose cells these are; they may come from a transplant donor. Both conserved end residues are part of each CDR3. Each record gives: D gene, V gene, J gene, clone size, CDR3 DNA, CDR3 protein. A D gene is named only where the DNA matches it firmly. Only part of the rows carry a size: once, few, many, or a class if the clone is expanded.

TRBD1	TRBV20-1	TRBJ1-4	few	TGCAGTGCTAGAGATCGAGACAGGGGTTATGAAAAACTGTTTTTT	CSARDRDRGYEKLFF
NA	TRBV20-1	TRBJ2-5	few	TGCAGTGCTAGAGATGGTTGGGGGGCGCGAGAGACCCAGTACTTC	CSARDGWGARETQYF
TRBD1	TRBV11-2	TRBJ2-5	NA	TGTGCCAGCAGCTTAGATCAAGGGACAGTTGCGACCCAGTACTTC	CASSLDQGTVATQYF
TRBD2	TRBV5-1	TRBJ2-3	few	TGCGCCAGCAGCTTGGGGGTCGGGACTAGCGACCCAGATACGCAGTATTTT	CASSLGVGTSDPDTQYF
NA	TRBV6-1	TRBJ2-7	NA	TGTGCCAGCAGTGACCGAGGGACTGCCTACGAGCAGTACTTC	CASSDRGTAYEQYF
TRBD2	TRBV10-3	TRBJ2-3	many	TGTGCCATCAGCGCGGGACTAGCGGGGACAGATACGCAGTATTTT	CAISAGLAGTDTQYF
NA	TRBV12-3/TRBV12-4	TRBJ1-2	NA	TGTGCCAGCAGAACGGCAGGGGACTATGGCTACACCTTC	CASRTAGDYGYTF
TRBD2	TRBV24-1	TRBJ2-7	few	TGTGCCACCAGTGCGGGGGGATTCAGAGACGAGCAGTACTTC	CATSAGGFRDEQYF
NA	TRBV6-5	TRBJ1-2	NA	TGTGCCAGCAGTTACGGACAGAATCCTTCCTATGGCTACACCTTC	CASSYGQNPSYGYTF
NA	TRBV10-3	TRBJ1-5	few	TGTGCCATCAGCGAACAAGTGGGCAATCAGCCCCAGCATTTT	CAISEQVGNQPQHF
NA	TRBV12-3/TRBV12-4	TRBJ1-1	NA	TGTGCCAGCAGTGAACAACTTGGGAACACTGAAGCTTTCTTT	CASSEQLGNTEAFF
NA	TRBV6-1	TRBJ1-5	NA	TGTGCCAGCTCCAGGGGCTCAGAATATCAGCCCCAGCATTTT	CASSRGSEYQPQHF
TRBD1	TRBV29-1	TRBJ1-2	many	TGCAGCGTTGATACGCCAGCAGGGGGCGACTATGGCTACACCTTC	CSVDTPAGGDYGYTF
TRBD1	TRBV5-1	TRBJ1-5	few	TGCGCCAGCAGCTTGGAGGGGACAGTCAATCAGCCCCAGCATTTT	CASSLEGTVNQPQHF
TRBD2	TRBV3-1	TRBJ2-5	NA	TGTGCCAGCAGCCCTTGGGAGGCTAGCGGGGGTACGACCCAGTACTTC	CASSPWEASGGTTQYF
TRBD1	TRBV5-1	TRBJ2-1	many	TGCGCCAGCAGTAGACAGGGGGCATCTGAGCAGTTCTTC	CASSRQGASEQFF
NA	TRBV20-1	TRBJ2-5	few	TGCAGTGCTTACCCCCTCGGCGGGACGAGAGAGACCCAGTACTTC	CSAYPLGGTRETQYF
TRBD1	TRBV5-1	TRBJ1-4	few	TGCGCCAGCAGCACAGGACAGGGGGGAAGAGAACTGTTTTTT	CASSTGQGGRELFF
NA	TRBV7-2	TRBJ2-1	many	TGTGCCAGCAGCTTAGCACGGGGGTCCAATGAGCAGTTCTTC	CASSLARGSNEQFF
TRBD2	TRBV12-3/TRBV12-4	TRBJ2-2	few	TGTGCCAGCAGTTTACAACTAGCGGGGGGAAACACCGGGGAGCTGTTTTTT	CASSLQLAGGNTGELFF
TRBD1	TRBV18	TRBJ2-7	few	TGTGCCAGCTCACCACCTCGACAGGGGGCATACGAGCAGTACTTC	CASSPPRQGAYEQYF
NA	TRBV6-1	TRBJ1-5	few	TGTGCCAGCATAGCGGGGAACAATCAGCCCCAGCATTTT	CASIAGNNQPQHF
NA	TRBV6-2/TRBV6-3	TRBJ2-4	few	TGTGCCAGCAGTTTCGGAGGGATCTACATTCAGTACTTC	CASSFGGIYIQYF
NA	TRBV9	TRBJ2-7	few	TGTGCCAGCAGCGTAGGGGTAGGGAGCTCCTACGAGCAGTACTTC	CASSVGVGSSYEQYF
NA	TRBV5-5	TRBJ2-5	NA	TGTGCCAGCAGCTTTGGGACTGTTAAAGAGACCCAGTACTTC	CASSFGTVKETQYF
TRBD2	TRBV12-3/TRBV12-4	TRBJ2-5	many	TGTGCCAGCAGCACCGGGACTAGCGGGGGTGAGACCCAGTACTTC	CASSTGTSGGETQYF
TRBD1	TRBV6-5	TRBJ2-7	many	TGTGCCAGCAGTTACTGGACAGGGTCCTACGAGCAGTACTTC	CASSYWTGSYEQYF
TRBD1	TRBV10-3	TRBJ1-2	few	TGTGCCATCAGTGAGTCGGGGAGAGGGGGCTTCGGCTATGGCTACACCTTC	CAISESGRGGFGYGYTF
NA	TRBV5-1	TRBJ1-4	NA	TGCGCCAGCAGCTTGGAGGGCCGGCATAATGAAAAACTGTTTTTT	CASSLEGRHNEKLFF
NA	TRBV5-1	TRBJ2-2	NA	TGCGCCAGCAGCTTGGCTGCGGGGGCCCGAAACATCGCGAACACCGGGGAGCTGTTTTTT	CASSLAAGARNIANTGELFF
NA	TRBV7-8	TRBJ1-5	few	TGTGCCAGCAGCAAGCGCGGACAAAATAGCAATCAGCCCCAGCATTTT	CASSKRGQNSNQPQHF
NA	TRBV12-3/TRBV12-4	TRBJ1-1	many	TGTGCCAGCACCACATTTCGAGGGACGGCGAACACTGAAGCTTTCTTT	CASTTFRGTANTEAFF
TRBD1	TRBV29-1	TRBJ2-5	NA	TGCAGCCTTTCAGGGGGCAAGGAGACCCAGTACTTC	CSLSGGKETQYF
NA	TRBV15	TRBJ2-7	few	TGTGCCACCAGTAGCAGGGAAGGCTACGAGCAGTACTTC	CATSSREGYEQYF
NA	TRBV10-3	TRBJ2-7	few	TGTGCCATCAGTGAGCAGGGAGAGCAGTACTTC	CAISEQGEQYF
TRBD2	TRBV5-1	TRBJ2-2	few	TGCGCCAGCAGCTTTTCTAGCGGTACAAAGAACACCGGGGAGCTGTTTTTT	CASSFSSGTKNTGELFF
NA	TRBV24-1	TRBJ2-1	few	TGTGCCACCAGTGAACCGGCGGGGAGCTCCTACAATGAGCAGTTCTTC	CATSEPAGSSYNEQFF
NA	TRBV27	TRBJ2-7	NA	TGTGCCAGCAGTGCGACAGCCTCCTACGAGCAGTACTTC	CASSATASYEQYF
TRBD2	TRBV7-3	TRBJ2-3	NA	TGTGCCAGCAGCCTCACTGAACTAGCGGGGACAGATACGCAGTATTTT	CASSLTELAGTDTQYF
NA	TRBV25-1	TRBJ2-2	many	TGTGCCAGCAGTGACGGTAGGAGGACCGGGGAGCTGTTTTTT	CASSDGRRTGELFF
TRBD1	TRBV10-3	TRBJ1-6	NA	TGTGCCACAGCGGGACAGGTTAATTCACCCCTCCACTTT	CATAGQVNSPLHF
NA	TRBV15	TRBJ2-7	NA	TGTGCCACCAGCAGATCCGGACGGCTGCTTAGCTCCTACGAGCAGTACTTC	CATSRSGRLLSSYEQYF
NA	TRBV6-1	TRBJ2-7	NA	TGTGCCAGCAGACGAGGACAGAGCCCCTACGAGCAGTACTTC	CASRRGQSPYEQYF
NA	TRBV18	TRBJ1-1	NA	TGTGCCAGCTCACGCGGTTATGGAGCTTTCTTT	CASSRGYGAFF
NA	TRBV5-8	TRBJ2-7	few	TGTGCCAGCAGCTTCGGAGGGGACTCCTACGAGCAGTACTTC	CASSFGGDSYEQYF
TRBD2	TRBV9	TRBJ2-3	NA	TGTGCCAGCAGCCCCATGGGAGCGGGGGGTCGAGATACGCAGTATTTT	CASSPMGAGGRDTQYF
NA	TRBV4-2	TRBJ1-2	NA	TGTGCCAGCAGCCAAGAACCGGGAATGAGCTATGGCTACACCTTC	CASSQEPGMSYGYTF
TRBD1	TRBV6-1	TRBJ1-2	NA	TGTGCCAGCAGGAGGGGACAGGGGAGAGGTAACTATGGCTACACCTTC	CASRRGQGRGNYGYTF
TRBD1	TRBV5-5	TRBJ2-4	few	TGTGCCAGCGGCCTGAGGACAGGGGAGTCCGGCATTCAGTACTTC	CASGLRTGESGIQYF
NA	TRBV20-1	TRBJ1-1	few	TGCAGTGCTAGAGATGCCTTGAACACTGAAGCTTTCTTT	CSARDALNTEAFF
TRBD1	TRBV10-3	TRBJ1-2	few	TGTGCCATCAGCAACGGGGGGGGACAGGCAACCTATGGCTACACCTTC	CAISNGGGQATYGYTF
NA	TRBV27	TRBJ1-1	NA	TGTGCCAGCACCCTATATCCGGGGGACACTGAAGCTTTCTTT	CASTLYPGDTEAFF